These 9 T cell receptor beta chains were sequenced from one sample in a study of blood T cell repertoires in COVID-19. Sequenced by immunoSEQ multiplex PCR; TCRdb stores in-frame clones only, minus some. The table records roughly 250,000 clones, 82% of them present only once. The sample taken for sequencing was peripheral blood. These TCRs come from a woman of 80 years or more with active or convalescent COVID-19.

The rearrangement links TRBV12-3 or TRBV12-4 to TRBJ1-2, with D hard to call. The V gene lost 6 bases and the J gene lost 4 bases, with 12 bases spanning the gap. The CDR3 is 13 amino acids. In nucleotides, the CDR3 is TGTGCCAGCAGCCATGACAACGGCTATGGCTACACCTTC. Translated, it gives CASSHDNGYGYTF.

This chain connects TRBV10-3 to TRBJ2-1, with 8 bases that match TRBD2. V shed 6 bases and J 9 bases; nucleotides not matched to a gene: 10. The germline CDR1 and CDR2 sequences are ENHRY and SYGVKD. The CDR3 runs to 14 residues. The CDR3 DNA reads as TGTGCCATCAGGCTAGCGGGTTCCTCGGGTGAGCAGTTCTTC. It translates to CAIRLAGSSGEQFF.

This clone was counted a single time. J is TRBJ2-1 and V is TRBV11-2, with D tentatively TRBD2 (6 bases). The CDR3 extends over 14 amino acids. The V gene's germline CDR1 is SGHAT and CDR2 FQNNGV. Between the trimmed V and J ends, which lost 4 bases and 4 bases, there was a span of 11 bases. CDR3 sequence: CASSSQLAYNEQFF. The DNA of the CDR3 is TGTGCCAGCAGCTCCCAACTAGCTTACAATGAGCAGTTCTTC.

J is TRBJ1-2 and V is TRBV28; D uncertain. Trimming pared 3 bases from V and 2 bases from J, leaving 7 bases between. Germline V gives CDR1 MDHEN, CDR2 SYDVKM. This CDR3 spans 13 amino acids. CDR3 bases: TGTGCCAGCAGTTTGGAGGGAAACTATGGCTACACCTTC. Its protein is CASSLEGNYGYTF.

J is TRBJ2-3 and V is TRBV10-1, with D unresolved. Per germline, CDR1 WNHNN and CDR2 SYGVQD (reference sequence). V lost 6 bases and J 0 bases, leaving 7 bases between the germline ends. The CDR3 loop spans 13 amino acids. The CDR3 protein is CASSGSSTDTQYF. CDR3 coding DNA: TGCGCCAGCAGCGGGTCCAGCACAGATACGCAGTATTTT.

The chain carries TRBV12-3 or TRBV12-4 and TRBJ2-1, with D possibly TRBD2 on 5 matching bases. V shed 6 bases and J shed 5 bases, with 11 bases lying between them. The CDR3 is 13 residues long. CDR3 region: CASSPGVNNEQFF. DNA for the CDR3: TGTGCCAGCAGCCCCGGGGTTAACAATGAGCAGTTCTTC.

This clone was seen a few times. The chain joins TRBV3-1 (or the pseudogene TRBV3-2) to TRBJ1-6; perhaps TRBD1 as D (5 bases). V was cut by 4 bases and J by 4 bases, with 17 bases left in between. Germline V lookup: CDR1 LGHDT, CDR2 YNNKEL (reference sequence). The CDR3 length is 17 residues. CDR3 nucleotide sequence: TGTGCCAGCAGCCCGAGGGGTCCGGGAGTGTATAATTCACCCCTCCACTTT. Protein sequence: CASSPRGPGVYNSPLHF.

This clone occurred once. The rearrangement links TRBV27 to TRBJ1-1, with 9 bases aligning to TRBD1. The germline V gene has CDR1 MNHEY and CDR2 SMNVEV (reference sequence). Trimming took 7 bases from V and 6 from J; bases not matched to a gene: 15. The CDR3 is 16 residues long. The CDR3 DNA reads TGTGCCAGCATCCCACCCGGGACAGGGTCTAGCGCTGAAGCTTTCTTT. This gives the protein CASIPPGTGSSAEAFF.

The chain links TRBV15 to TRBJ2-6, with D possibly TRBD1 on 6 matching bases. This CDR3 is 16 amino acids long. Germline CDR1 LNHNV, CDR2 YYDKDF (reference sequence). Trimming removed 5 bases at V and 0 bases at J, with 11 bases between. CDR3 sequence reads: CATSPGHNSGANVLTF. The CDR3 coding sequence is TGTGCCACCAGCCCGGGACACAACTCTGGGGCCAACGTCCTGACTTTC. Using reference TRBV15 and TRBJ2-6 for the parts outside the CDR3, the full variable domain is DAMVIQNPRYQVTQFGKPVTLSCSQTLNHNVMYWYQQKSSQAPKLLFHYYDKDFNNEADTPDNFQSRRPNTSFCFLDIRSPGLGDTAMYLCATSPGHNSGANVLTFGAGSRLTVL.